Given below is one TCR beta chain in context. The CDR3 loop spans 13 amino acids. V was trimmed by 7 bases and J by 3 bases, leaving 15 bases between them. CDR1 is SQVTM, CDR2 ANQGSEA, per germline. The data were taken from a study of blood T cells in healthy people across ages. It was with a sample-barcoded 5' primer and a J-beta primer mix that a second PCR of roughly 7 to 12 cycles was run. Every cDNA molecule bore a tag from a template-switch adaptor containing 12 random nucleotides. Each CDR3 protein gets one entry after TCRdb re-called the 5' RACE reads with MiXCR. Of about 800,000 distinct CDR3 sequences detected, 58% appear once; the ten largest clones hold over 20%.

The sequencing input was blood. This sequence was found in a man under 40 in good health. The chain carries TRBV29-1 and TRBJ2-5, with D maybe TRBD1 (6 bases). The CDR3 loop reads CSARGAGEETQYF. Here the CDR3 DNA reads TGCAGCGCTCGAGGGGCAGGGGAAGAGACCCAGTACTTC.